This TCR beta chain was profiled in a study of T-cell memory formation after mild COVID-19. The CDR3 loop spans 14 amino acids. Trimming took 6 bases from V and 1 from J, leaving 12 bases between them. Per germline, CDR1 MNHEY and CDR2 SMNVEV (reference sequence). Sample barcodes and UMIs were carried by the TCR alpha and TCR beta cDNA libraries that 5'RACE generated with constant-segment primers. MiXCR was run by TCRdb on the 5' RACE reads, yielding one entry per CDR3 protein. The table records roughly 560,000 distinct CDR3 sequences, around 21% of them present only once. This clonotype was counted between two and nine times.

What was sequenced was PBMCs or a T cell subset sorted from them (not recorded which). The gene calls are TRBV27 and TRBJ1-1; no reliable D call. This TCR came from an adult woman who had mild COVID-19 (a few samples of this study predate the infection). Cell type and time point are not known. CDR3 DNA: TGTGCCAGCAGCGCGCTTTTACAGAACACTGAAGCTTTCTTT. Its protein is CASSALLQNTEAFF.